A single sample gave rise to the 16 T cell receptor beta chains below, sequenced in a study of radiotherapy plus CTLA-4 blockade in lung cancer. Repertoires were generated with immunoSEQ multiplex PCR, while TCRdb's copy carries only in-frame clones and drops some. This table has tens of thousands of clones, less than 75% appearing once. The sample consisted of peripheral blood, taken from a patient treated with radiotherapy plus ipilimumab. These TCRs come from a human donor with non-small cell lung cancer who had stable disease on radiotherapy plus ipilimumab.

The chain links TRBV4-1 to TRBJ1-5; TRBD1 matches at 8 bases. With V trimmed by 2 bases and J by 5 bases, 8 bases remained unmatched. CDR3 size: 16 residues. Looked up from germline, CDR1 is MGHRA and CDR2 is YSYEKL. CDR3: CASSQPYQDRDQPQHF. CDR3 nucleotide sequence: TGCGCCAGCAGCCAACCCTACCAGGACAGGGATCAGCCCCAGCATTTT.

This clone was seen more than once but under ten times. This chain uses TRBV7-9 with TRBJ2-5; possible D gene TRBD2, 5 bases. The CDR3 length is 17 residues. V lost 0 bases, J lost 4 bases, and 18 bases lay in between. Germline CDR1 reads SEHNR; CDR2 reads FQNEAQ (reference sequence). In DNA, the CDR3 is TGTGCCAGCAGCTTAGCAGGGCTAGCCGGTGGGGTAGAGACCCAGTACTTC. Residues: CASSLAGLAGGVETQYF.

The CDR3 spells CASSVTVAAKGVNTQYF. CDR3 nucleotide sequence: TGTGCCAGCAGCGTGACGGTAGCGGCGAAAGGGGTGAATACGCAGTATTTT. The chain combines TRBV9 with TRBJ2-3; D may be TRBD2 (6 bases). CDR1 and CDR2 (germline): SGDLS, YYNGEE. Trimming removed 2 bases from V and 7 bases from J, with 23 bases in between. The CDR3 consists of 17 residues.

This chain joins TRBV5-1 and TRBJ1-5; D is possibly TRBD1 (5 bases). Per the germline V gene, CDR1 is SGHRS and CDR2 is YFSETQ. Trimming took off 4 bases at V and 0 bases at J, with 8 bases between the two ends. This CDR3 has 14 amino acids. The CDR3: CASSPDSSNQPQHF. In DNA, the CDR3 is TGCGCCAGCAGCCCAGACAGTAGCAATCAGCCCCAGCATTTT.

V gene TRBV4-2 combines with J gene TRBJ2-1, with D uncertain. Germline V CDR1 and CDR2: LGHNA, YNFKEQ. V was trimmed by 0 bases and J by 7 bases, leaving 13 bases between them. This CDR3 spans 15 amino acids. CDR3 nucleotides: TGTGCCAGCAGCCAAGATCCCGACTCGGTAAATGAGCAGTTCTTC. Translating gives CASSQDPDSVNEQFF.

The rearrangement joins TRBV27 to TRBJ1-2, with D tentatively TRBD1 (6 bases). Trimming shortened V by 2 bases and J by 3 bases, and 16 bases separated the two germline ends. There are 16 residues in the CDR3. Germline-derived CDR1 and CDR2 are MNHEY and SMNVEV (reference sequence). The CDR3 loop reads CASSLLRRGAYYGYTF. CDR3 DNA sequence: TGTGCCAGCAGTTTACTTCGGAGGGGGGCTTACTATGGCTACACCTTC.

The CDR3 loop reads CASSLGLDPISYEQYF. The DNA of the CDR3 is TGTGCCAGCAGCTTAGGTTTGGACCCCATATCCTACGAGCAGTACTTC. V usage is TRBV7-2 and J usage is TRBJ2-7; D call uncertain. CDR1 and CDR2 from the germline V gene are SGHTA and FQGNSA. V dropped 1 base and J dropped 1 base, with 14 bases sitting between them. The CDR3 length is 16 residues.

V and J are TRBV19 and TRBJ2-3; perhaps TRBD1 as D (6 bases). This CDR3 has 12 residues. Germline V gene sequence: CDR1 LNHDA, CDR2 SQIVND (reference sequence). V gave up 6 bases and J gave up 6 bases, with 10 bases separating them. CDR3 sequence: CASRPQGDTQYF. The CDR3, as DNA: TGTGCCAGTAGGCCGCAGGGGGATACGCAGTATTTT.

The rearrangement uses TRBV11-3 and TRBJ2-7; 7 positions agree with TRBD1. The CDR3 sequence is 16 residues long. The V segment lost 5 bases and the J segment 3 bases; nucleotides outside the gene matches: 13. The germline gives CDR1 SGHNT, CDR2 YENEEA. The CDR3 DNA reads as TGTGCCAGCAGCCCGTTTTCTGGGACAGACTACTACGAGCAGTACTTC. Its protein product is CASSPFSGTDYYEQYF.

This chain connects TRBV5-1 to TRBJ2-2, with D hard to call. The ends were cut back, 3 bases at V and 4 bases at J, with 13 bases in the middle. The germline V gene encodes CDR1 SGHRS and CDR2 YFSETQ. The CDR3 extends over 15 amino acids. The CDR3 DNA is TGCGCCAGCAGCTCTCTTGTGGTAGGCACCGGGGAGCTGTTTTTT. Its protein product is CASSSLVVGTGELFF.

The rearrangement joins TRBV25-1 to TRBJ2-5, with no clear D. Germline CDR1 is MGHDK and CDR2 is SYGVNS. This CDR3 comprises 12 residues. V lost 4 bases and J 5 bases, leaving 8 bases between the germline ends. For the CDR3, the DNA is TGTGCCAGCAGTGCCCCGTGGGAGACCCAGTACTTC. Its translation is CASSAPWETQYF.

The chain uses TRBV9 and TRBJ2-7; 7 nucleotides align to TRBD1. Germline CDR1 SGDLS, CDR2 YYNGEE. V was clipped by 1 base and J by 4 bases; unmatched bases: 8. CDR3 length: 15 residues. The CDR3: CASSVMTGLGYEQYF. The CDR3 region has the DNA TGTGCCAGCAGCGTAATGACAGGGCTCGGGTACGAGCAGTACTTC. Full variable domain (outside the CDR3, taken from reference TRBV9 and TRBJ2-7): DSGVTQTPKHLITATGQRVTLRCSPRSGDLSVYWYQQSLDQGLQFLIQYYNGEERAKGNILERFSAQQFPDLHSELNLSSLELGDSALYFCASSVMTGLGYEQYFGPGTRLTVT.

This clone was seen just once. The rearrangement joins TRBV11-1 to TRBJ2-1; D could derive from TRBD1 or TRBD2 (5 bases each). This CDR3 has 14 amino acids. Trimming took 2 bases from V and 2 from J, leaving 7 bases between them. CDR1 SGHAT and CDR2 FQDESV come from the germline V gene (reference sequence). The CDR3 sequence is CASSLQGAYNEQFF. In DNA form, the CDR3 reads TGTGCCAGCAGCTTACAGGGAGCCTACAATGAGCAGTTCTTC.

The rearrangement links TRBV25-1 to TRBJ1-2, with D tentatively TRBD1 (6 bases). Germline lookup yields CDR1 MGHDK and CDR2 SYGVNS. There are 14 residues in the CDR3. The V end was cut by 8 bases, the J end by 2 bases, with 15 bases between. The CDR3 region has the DNA TGTGCCAGCCGTAAACAGGGAGCGAACTATGGCTACACCTTC. This gives the protein CASRKQGANYGYTF.

The J gene is TRBJ2-1, the V gene TRBV5-1; 11 bases match TRBD2. V lost 4 bases to trimming and J lost 2 bases; unmatched junction nucleotides: 5. The CDR3 has 16 amino acids. CDR1 and CDR2 from the germline V gene are SGHRS and YFSETQ. The CDR3 is CASSVTSGVTYNEQFF. CDR3 coding DNA: TGCGCCAGCAGCGTGACTAGCGGGGTAACCTACAATGAGCAGTTCTTC.

The J gene is TRBJ2-7, the V gene TRBV19, with D hard to call. The CDR3 extends over 11 amino acids. Looked up from germline, CDR1 is LNHDA and CDR2 is SQIVND (reference sequence). Deletions cut 3 bases from V and 5 bases from J, with 5 bases between. The CDR3 sequence: CASSIGNEQYF. CDR3 coding DNA: TGTGCCAGTAGTATTGGTAACGAGCAGTACTTC.